This passage covers 6 T cell receptor beta chains from one sample sequenced in a study of blood T cells in healthy people across ages. A second roughly 6 to 12 cycle PCR used barcoded and J-beta primers. TCRdb fed the 5' RACE reads into MiXCR, producing one record per CDR3 protein. The profile shows 700,000 or so distinct CDR3 sequences, roughly 20% of them singletons. The sequenced sample consisted of blood. Receptor source: a man between 65 and 85 years old in good health.

As concerns this clonotype: Lacking the conserved final phenylalanine or tryptophan, this CDR3 likely reflects a read error. The chain links TRBV12-3 or TRBV12-4 to TRBJ2-2; D perhaps matches TRBD1 (6 bases). Trimming took 1 base from V and 1 from J, leaving 16 bases between them. There are 18 residues in the CDR3. CDR3 bases: TGTGCCAGCAGTTTAGGGCAGGGGCCCCTCCAGAACACCGGGGAGCTGTTTCTT. Its protein product is CASSLGQGPLQNTGELFL.

The chain joins TRBV5-6 to TRBJ2-1; 9 bases line up with TRBD2. Germline V gene data show CDR1 as SGHDT and CDR2 as YYEEEE. V was clipped by 3 bases and J by 4 bases; unmatched bases: 5. The CDR3 extends over 15 amino acids. CDR3 in DNA: TGTGCCAGCAGCTCTGGACTAGCGATTTACAATGAGCAGTTCTTC. Its translation: CASSSGLAIYNEQFF. The full variable domain, in which reference TRBV5-6 and TRBJ2-1 provide the parts outside the CDR3, is DAGVTQSPTHLIKTRGQQVTLRCSPKSGHDTVSWYQQALGQGPQFIFQYYEEEERQRGNFPDRFSGHQFPNYSSELNVNALLLGDSALYLCASSSGLAIYNEQFFGPGTRLTVL.

The chain combines TRBV12-3 or TRBV12-4 with TRBJ2-1; D remains ambiguous. The length of the CDR3 is 14 residues. Trimming took off 7 bases at V and 6 bases at J, with 16 bases between the two ends. CDR3 loop: CASTLGQAGNEQFF. CDR3 in DNA: TGTGCCAGCACTCTCGGGCAGGCCGGCAATGAGCAGTTCTTC.

This clonotype was seen only a few times. The J gene is TRBJ2-7, the V gene TRBV5-1; 7 bases agree with TRBD1. The CDR3 is made up of 13 amino acids. Germline trimming cut 4 bases from V and 2 bases from J; bases unmatched to any gene: 3. The germline gives CDR1 SGHRS, CDR2 YFSETQ. In DNA form, the CDR3 reads TGCGCCAGCAGCAGGGACAGACCCTACGAGCAGTACTTC. Its translation is CASSRDRPYEQYF.

This clonotype was picked up one time. A much larger clone sits a single nucleotide away, making a read error possible. This chain links TRBV12-3 or TRBV12-4 with TRBJ2-5; D tentatively reads TRBD1 or TRBD2 (6 bases each). The J call is doubtful: the DNA matches TRBJ2-1 better. The CDR3 sequence is 13 residues long. CDR3 protein: CASSPPGGKEQFF. The CDR3 DNA is TGTGCCAGCAGTCCCCCCGGGGGCAAGGAGCAGTTCTTC.

The rearrangement joins TRBV14 to TRBJ1-4; 7 bases match TRBD1. In germline, CDR1 is SGHDN, CDR2 FVKESK. The junction had 1 base not matched to a gene; V was cut back by 2 bases and J by 1 base. There are 15 residues in the CDR3. In DNA form, the CDR3 reads TGTGCCAGCAGCCAACGACAGGGAACTAATGAAAAACTGTTTTTT. This gives the protein CASSQRQGTNEKLFF.